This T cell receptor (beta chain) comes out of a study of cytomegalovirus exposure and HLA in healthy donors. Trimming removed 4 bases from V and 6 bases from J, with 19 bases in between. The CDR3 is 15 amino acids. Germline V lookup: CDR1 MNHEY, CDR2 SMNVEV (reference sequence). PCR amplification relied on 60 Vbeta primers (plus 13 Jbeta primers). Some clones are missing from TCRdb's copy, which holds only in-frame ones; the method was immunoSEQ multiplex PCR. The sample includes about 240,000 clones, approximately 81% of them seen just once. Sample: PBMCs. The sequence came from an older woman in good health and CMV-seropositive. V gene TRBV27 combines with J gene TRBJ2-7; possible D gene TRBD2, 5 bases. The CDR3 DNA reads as TGTGCCAGCAGTTCGCCCGGAGGCTCATTTGGCGAGCAGTACTTC. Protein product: CASSSPGGSFGEQYF.